This passage covers 29 T cell receptor beta chains from one sample sequenced in a study of beta chain features in type 1 diabetes. Study outcomes and limitations: Across all four CD4+ subsets, people with type 1 diabetes showed modestly shorter TCRB CDR3s.

As every portion of the isolated RNA was reverse transcribed, the sequencing read expressed TCRB transcripts. Generated by immunoSEQ multiplex PCR, the TCRdb table keeps only in-frame clones and is missing some. This table has 150,000 to 200,000 clones, 9% appearing once. Their target antigens are unknown. The sequencing input was central memory CD4+ T cells from blood. Receptor source: a woman aged 25 to 39 with type 1 diabetes.

This clone has more than one count but fewer than ten. The chain uses TRBV4-1 and TRBJ2-7; no clear D gene. Germline V gives CDR1 MGHRA, CDR2 YSYEKL. V was clipped by 0 bases and J by 7 bases, with 13 bases between them. CDR3 size: 14 residues. The CDR3 bases are TGCGCCAGCAGCCAAGATAGCTTCCTTCGGGAGCAGTACTTC. Amino acids: CASSQDSFLREQYF.

This clone was observed a few times. The chain joins TRBV21-1 to TRBJ1-5; the table's D call TRBD1 went unverified against the DNA. TRBV21-1 is an annotated pseudogene. CDR3 size: 11 residues. CDR3 bases: TGTGCGGACAGGGGGCGACAGCCCCAGCATTTT. Encoded protein: CADRGRQPQHF.

V and J are TRBV7-8 and TRBJ1-1; 12 nucleotides match TRBD1. This CDR3 has 16 residues. Germline CDR1 reads SGHVS; CDR2 reads FQNEAQ. J lost 0 bases, V lost 5 bases, and 4 bases had no gene match. CDR3 sequence: CASSGTGGSLNTEAFF. The DNA for the CDR3 is TGTGCCAGCAGCGGGACAGGGGGCTCCTTGAACACTGAAGCTTTCTTT.

This clone occurred a few times. The chain uses TRBV30 and TRBJ1-1; D is unresolved. The CDR3 extends over 13 amino acids. The germline CDR1 and CDR2 sequences are GTSNPN and SVGIG (reference sequence). Trimming pared 1 base from V and 3 bases from J, leaving 9 bases between. The CDR3 coding sequence is TGTGCCTGGAGTGAAGAACGGTACACTGAAGCTTTCTTT. It is translated as CAWSEERYTEAFF.

Only one count was recorded for this clone. The chain combines TRBV28 with TRBJ2-3, with D unclear. The CDR3 loop spans 15 amino acids. V lost 5 bases and J lost 1, with 13 bases in between. Germline V gene lookup returns CDR1 MDHEN and CDR2 SYDVKM. As DNA, the CDR3 is TGTGCCAGCAGTCCGAGACTGGCAGGCACAGATACGCAGTATTTT. Translation gives CASSPRLAGTDTQYF.

The chain links TRBV4-2 to TRBJ2-1; 10 positions agree with TRBD1. CDR3 length: 15 amino acids. CDR1 is LGHNA and CDR2 is YNFKEQ in the germline V gene. J lost 5 bases, V lost 1 base, and 2 bases had no gene match. As DNA, the CDR3 is TGTGCCAGCAGCCAAGGACAGGGGGCGGACAATGAGCAGTTCTTC. This translates into CASSQGQGADNEQFF.

The rearrangement uses TRBV28 and TRBJ1-2, with D tentatively TRBD1 (5 bases). This CDR3 contains 16 residues. V was trimmed by 7 bases and J by 1 base, leaving 19 bases between them. The germline gives CDR1 MDHEN, CDR2 SYDVKM. The CDR3 nucleotides are TGTGCCAGCATTCCACCCCAGGGTAGGGGTAACTATGGCTACACCTTC. Residues: CASIPPQGRGNYGYTF.

CDR3 coding DNA: TGTGCCAGTAGTATAGTGGACAGGGATAGCTATGGCTACACCTTC. It yields the protein CASSIVDRDSYGYTF. V usage is TRBV19 and J usage is TRBJ1-2, with 8 bases fitting TRBD1. The V gene end was trimmed by 1 base and the J gene end by 4 bases; junction bases not matched to a gene: 5. Germline V CDR1 and CDR2: LNHDA, SQIVND (reference sequence). The CDR3 totals 15 residues.

Comments on this clone: This CDR3 is also generated by other DNA sequences in the sample. The chain has TRBV7-9 and TRBJ2-5, with 11 bases that match TRBD2. Germline CDR1 and CDR2: SEHNR and FQNEAQ (reference sequence). Trimming took 4 bases from V and 5 from J; bases not matched to a gene: 3. The CDR3 contains 14 residues. The CDR3 region is CASSSRTSGETQYF. CDR3 nucleotides: TGTGCCAGCAGCTCCAGGACTAGCGGGGAGACCCAGTACTTC.

This chain uses TRBV18 with TRBJ2-3; 10 bases align to TRBD2. The length of the CDR3 is 17 residues. Germline-derived CDR1 and CDR2 are KGHSH and LQKENI. Losses at the gene ends were 2 bases for V and 5 bases for J; bases not matched to a gene: 10. CDR3 in amino acids: CASSPGKAGGPQDTQYF. The CDR3 DNA reads TGTGCCAGCTCACCAGGAAAAGCGGGAGGGCCTCAAGATACGCAGTATTTT.

This clone was observed a handful of times. The V call is TRBV5-6, the J call TRBJ1-1, with TRBD1 matching 8 bases. Germline-derived CDR1 and CDR2 are SGHDT and YYEEEE. The CDR3 extends over 15 amino acids. Trimming cost V 0 bases and J 4 bases; bases outside gene matches: 5. The CDR3 region is CASSLARQGSTEAFF. The DNA for the CDR3 is TGTGCCAGCAGCTTGGCGCGACAGGGGAGCACTGAAGCTTTCTTT.

The rearrangement links TRBV27 to TRBJ2-7; TRBD1 aligns across 10 bases. This CDR3 contains 15 residues. V lost 8 bases and J lost 4; bases outside the gene matches: 11. The germline V gene has CDR1 MNHEY and CDR2 SMNVEV (reference sequence). Here the CDR3 reads CASSPDRGKRYEQYF. The DNA of the CDR3 is TGTGCCAGCTCTCCGGACAGGGGGAAAAGGTACGAGCAGTACTTC.

This chain uses TRBV5-6 with TRBJ1-1; unclear D gene. The CDR3 is 13 residues long. Germline V gene sequence: CDR1 SGHDT, CDR2 YYEEEE. Between the trimmed V and J ends, which lost 3 bases and 5 bases, there was a span of 11 bases. The CDR3 bases are TGTGCCAGCAGCTGGGCCTGGGAGACTGAAGCTTTCTTT. This gives the protein CASSWAWETEAFF.

The chain recombines TRBV7-2 with TRBJ1-4; 9 bases map to TRBD1. V lost 5 bases, J lost 11 bases, and 6 bases stayed unmatched. CDR1 is SGHTA, CDR2 FQGNSA, per germline. CDR3 length: 13 amino acids. CDR3 sequence reads: CASSERQGGKLFF. The DNA of the CDR3 is TGTGCCAGCAGCGAAAGACAGGGGGGGAAACTGTTTTTT. The full variable domain, completed using reference TRBV7-2 and TRBJ1-4, is GAGVSQSPSNKVTEKGKDVELRCDPISGHTALYWYRQSLGQGLEFLIYFQGNSAPDKSGLPSDRFSAERTGGSVSTLTIQRTQQEDSAVYLCASSERQGGKLFFGSGTQLSVL.

The chain links TRBV5-5 to TRBJ2-1; D gene ambiguous. CDR1 and CDR2 from the germline V gene are SGHKS and YYEKEE (reference sequence). The CDR3 runs to 11 residues. The V end lost 2 bases, the J end lost 8 bases, and 5 bases lay between the germline ends. CDR3 bases: TGTGCCAGCAGCTTTAGCTATGAGCAGTTCTTC. Amino acids: CASSFSYEQFF.

CDR3 protein: CASILEGAYNEQFF. CDR3 nucleotides: TGTGCCAGCATTCTAGAAGGGGCCTACAATGAGCAGTTCTTC. The chain recombines TRBV21-1 with TRBJ2-1; the table's D call, TRBD1, was not checked against the DNA. TRBV21-1 is an annotated pseudogene. CDR3 length equals 14 residues.

The gene calls are TRBV7-2 and TRBJ2-6; a possible D gene is TRBD1 (5 bases). Trimming took 11 bases from V and 4 from J, leaving 15 bases between them. Germline V gene sequence: CDR1 SGHTA, CDR2 FQGNSA. The CDR3 covers 14 residues. CDR3: CAQSVGAGANVLTF. DNA of the CDR3: TGTGCCCAAAGTGTAGGGGCCGGGGCCAACGTCCTGACTTTC.

This chain uses TRBV7-3 with TRBJ1-1; D not resolved. In germline, CDR1 is SGHTA, CDR2 FQGTGA. This CDR3 contains 13 residues. V was cut by 4 bases and J by 0 bases, with 6 bases left in between. In DNA, the CDR3 is TGTGCCAGCAGCTCCTCAGTGAACACTGAAGCTTTCTTT. It codes for CASSSSVNTEAFF.

This clone was seen more than once but under ten times. The J gene is TRBJ2-7, the V gene TRBV4-2, with 11 bases matching TRBD2. The trim removed 3 bases at V and 1 base at J, leaving 5 bases unmatched. The CDR3 length is 16 residues. Germline V CDR1 and CDR2: LGHNA, YNFKEQ. The CDR3: CASSHAGTSGSYEQYF. CDR3 in DNA: TGTGCCAGCAGCCACGCGGGGACTAGCGGTTCCTACGAGCAGTACTTC.

A note on this clone: The junction differs from germline at one of its ends, possibly a read error. The V and J genes are TRBV7-7 and TRBJ2-3, with D perhaps matching TRBD2 (5 bases). The length of the CDR3 is 14 residues. Germline V gene data show CDR1 as SSHAT and CDR2 as FNYEAQ (reference sequence). CDR3 sequence (DNA): TGTGCTAGCAGCTTAAGGGAGAACACAGATACGCAGTATTTT. Protein: CASSLRENTDTQYF.

CDR3 sequence (DNA): TGTGCCAGCAGCCCCGACAGCGCCACCTATGGCTACACCTTC. It is translated as CASSPDSATYGYTF. J is TRBJ1-2 and V is TRBV5-4; D possibly corresponds to TRBD1 (5 bases). The germline V gene has CDR1 SGHNT and CDR2 YYREEE (reference sequence). This CDR3 has 14 residues. The germline V and J ends were trimmed by 4 bases and 4 bases, with 14 bases remaining between them.

This chain joins TRBV7-9 and TRBJ1-5; tentative D call: TRBD1 (5 bases). In germline, CDR1 is SEHNR, CDR2 FQNEAQ (reference sequence). The CDR3 contains 14 residues. The V end was cut by 3 bases, the J end by 5 bases, with 11 bases between. The CDR3 DNA is TGTGCCAGCAGCTTTTCCAGGGCTGATCAGCCCCAGCATTTT. Its translation is CASSFSRADQPQHF.

In this sample, this clone turned up a few times. This specimen includes other DNA sequences encoding the same CDR3. The V call is TRBV5-1, the J call TRBJ2-5; 11 nucleotides match TRBD1. From germline, CDR1 is SGHRS and CDR2 YFSETQ. The CDR3 is 14 residues long. V lost 2 bases, J lost 5 bases, and 2 bases stayed unmatched. The CDR3 here is CASSFGTGGETQYF. The CDR3 DNA reads TGCGCCAGCAGCTTCGGGACAGGGGGTGAGACCCAGTACTTC.

The chain uses TRBV11-2 and TRBJ2-3; a weak D match, TRBD2 (6 bases). The ends were cut back, 5 bases at V and 0 bases at J, with 9 bases in the middle. The germline CDR1 and CDR2 sequences are SGHAT and FQNNGV. This CDR3 region has 14 residues. The CDR3 bases are TGTGCCAGCAGCCATAGCGGCAGCACAGATACGCAGTATTTT. It translates to CASSHSGSTDTQYF.

The chain employs TRBV4-1 and TRBJ2-5, with D uncertain. There are 17 residues in the CDR3. V gave up 0 bases and J gave up 5 bases, with 19 bases separating them. CDR1 MGHRA and CDR2 YSYEKL come from the germline V gene. CDR3 DNA: TGCGCCAGCAGCCAAGATCCGGGTAGCTATATGATTGAGACCCAGTACTTC. Protein: CASSQDPGSYMIETQYF.

This chain joins TRBV5-1 and TRBJ1-5; D ambiguous. V dropped 1 base and J dropped 5 bases, with 7 bases sitting between them. Per germline, CDR1 SGHRS and CDR2 YFSETQ. The CDR3 spans 13 residues. The CDR3 protein is CASSLTADQPQHF. The CDR3 bases are TGCGCCAGCAGCTTGACAGCTGATCAGCCCCAGCATTTT.

The CDR3 region is CASSDGTGKETQYF. In DNA, the CDR3 is TGTGCCAGCAGCGATGGGACAGGGAAAGAGACCCAGTACTTC. The chain is built from TRBV5-6 and TRBJ2-5, with 9 bases aligning to TRBD1. The CDR3 sequence is 14 residues long. Germline loops: CDR1 SGHDT, CDR2 YYEEEE. Trimming cost V 4 bases and J 3 bases; bases outside gene matches: 4.

This clone was observed at least ten times. This chain links TRBV4-2 with TRBJ1-1; tentatively, D is TRBD1 (5 bases). CDR1 is LGHNA and CDR2 is YNFKEQ in the germline V gene. Trimming shortened V by 1 base and J by 1 base, and 7 bases separated the two germline ends. The CDR3 spans 14 residues. CDR3 in DNA: TGTGCCAGCAGCCAAGGGGGCGCGAACACTGAAGCTTTCTTT. It encodes CASSQGGANTEAFF.

This clone appeared a few times. The genes are TRBV4-2 and TRBJ2-1, with D tentatively TRBD1 (6 bases). The germline gives CDR1 LGHNA, CDR2 YNFKEQ. The germline V and J ends were trimmed by 1 base and 7 bases, with 14 bases remaining between them. The CDR3 loop spans 15 amino acids. This CDR3 is CASSQVLGQTNEQFF. As DNA, the CDR3 is TGTGCCAGCAGCCAAGTTTTGGGACAAACGAATGAGCAGTTCTTC.